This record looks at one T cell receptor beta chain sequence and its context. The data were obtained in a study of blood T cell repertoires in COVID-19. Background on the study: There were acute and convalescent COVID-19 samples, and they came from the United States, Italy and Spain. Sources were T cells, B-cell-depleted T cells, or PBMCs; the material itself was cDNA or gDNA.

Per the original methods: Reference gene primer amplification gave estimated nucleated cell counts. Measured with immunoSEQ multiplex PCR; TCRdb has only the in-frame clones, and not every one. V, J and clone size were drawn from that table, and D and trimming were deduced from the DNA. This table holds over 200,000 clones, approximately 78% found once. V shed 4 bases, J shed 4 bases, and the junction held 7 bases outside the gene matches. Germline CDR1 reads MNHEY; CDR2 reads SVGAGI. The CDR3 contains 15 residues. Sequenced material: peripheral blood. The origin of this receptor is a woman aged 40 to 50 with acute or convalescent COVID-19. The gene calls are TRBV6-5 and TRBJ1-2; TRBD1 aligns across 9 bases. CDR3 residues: CASSWTGVVRYGYTF. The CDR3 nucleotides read TGTGCCAGCAGTTGGACAGGGGTTGTTCGCTATGGCTACACCTTC.